This T cell receptor beta chain came from a study of vaccination and CD4 T cells after COVID-19. At the level of the study: Each individual in the study obtained two doses of BNT162b2 or mRNA-1273 vaccine. Overall study results and limits: The median proportion of reactive clones detected only post-vaccination in convalescent patients was around 89%.

Time point reported: late sampling 161 to 241 days after vaccination in three convalescent patients. Treatment in this sample: roughly 11-day PBMC culture with coronavirus spike peptide pools or control peptides (ViraFEST assay). The ViraFEST method relied on peptide pools to expand antigen-specific T cells, followed by TCR sequencing. V shed 8 bases and J shed 0 bases, with 13 bases lying between them. Germline assignment: CDR1 MNHNS and CDR2 SASEGT. This CDR3 contains 14 residues. CD4+ T cells that had been cultured provided DNA sequenced with the Oncomine TCR Beta short-read assay. From cultured CD4+ T cells, genomic DNA was extracted. Using its own MiXCR run on the PCR reads, TCRdb lists one record per CDR3 protein. Seen here are roughly 25,000 distinct CDR3 sequences, around 30% observed once, and the top ten hold around 3.3%. Worth noting for this clonotype: The antigen is not known.

The sequence was collected from a human donor who had recovered from COVID-19. The sequencing here drew on CD4+ T cells from blood, cultured in vitro, taken about 7 months after SARS-CoV-2 vaccination. The V call is TRBV6-1, the J call TRBJ2-5, with D possibly being TRBD2 (7 bases). DNA of the CDR3: TGTGCCAGCTCAAGGGGGGGAGACCAAGAGACCCAGTACTTC. Residues: CASSRGGDQETQYF.